In this sample, the clone carrying this T cell receptor (beta chain) turned up many times. What it recognizes is unknown. cDNA libraries for TCR beta contained unique molecular identifiers. The T cell input of roughly 0.9 to 10 million gave roughly 460,000 cDNA molecules. TCRdb recomputed calls from the PCR reads with MiXCR, one row per CDR3 protein. The sample consists of approximately 250,000 distinct CDR3 sequences, about 38% of them appearing once. These data come from a study of post-analysis software for immune sequencing data. In the study overall: Included courses were relapsing-remitting and secondary progressive multiple sclerosis; progressive-relapsing multiple sclerosis was also included. Study-level results: With TRBV5-6, TRBV5-1 and TRBV20-1 included, about five TRBV segments were more frequent in patients than in controls. Controls had significantly higher normalized Chao1 diversity than multiple sclerosis patients. By F measure, strong co-clustering occurred among samples prepared in the same batch.

CDR3 length: 16 amino acids. CDR1 is MDHEN, CDR2 SYDVKM, per germline. The ends were cut back, 5 bases at V and 2 bases at J, with 17 bases in the middle. The V call is TRBV28, the J call TRBJ2-3, with D perhaps matching TRBD1 or TRBD2 (5 bases each). The sample consisted of blood. The source is a girl aged 5-17 years with multiple sclerosis. CDR3 sequence reads: CASSPMGPINTDTQYF. DNA for the CDR3: TGTGCCAGCAGTCCGATGGGACCGATCAACACAGATACGCAGTATTTT.